This T cell receptor delta chain was obtained from a study of gamma-delta T cells after stem cell transplantation. Relative to its sample, this clone is medium-sized. CDR1 GEAIGNYY and CDR2 EKD come from the germline V gene. The CDR3 length is 19 residues. V shed 3 bases and J 3 bases; nucleotides not matched to a gene: 21. TCRdb re-called the RT-PCR reads with CATT. The data hold about 2,500 delta-chain clones, with roughly a fifth observed a single time. J is TRDJ1 and V is TRDV2; 7 bases fit TRDD3. Sequencing was done on a sample of gamma-delta T cells. This clonotype originated in a human donor. It is not recorded whose cells these are; they may come from a transplant donor. The CDR3 sequence is CACDPLALAADTRPDKLIF. The CDR3 DNA reads as TGTGCCTGTGACCCCTTGGCTCTCGCGGCGGATACGAGGCCCGATAAACTCATCTTT.